The clone carrying this TCR beta chain was seen at least ten times. Antigen: not known. The sample is drawn from a study of CD8 T cells in ankylosing spondylitis. Each TCR beta library was made by quantitative 5'-RACE that incorporated molecular barcodes. A single record per CDR3 protein comes from TCRdb applying MiXCR to the 5' RACE reads. The data hold some 23,000 distinct CDR3 sequences, with 2% to 3% observed a single time. Study-wide results and limits: Among TCR beta sequences, a motif of eight highly homologous variants appeared characteristic of ankylosing spondylitis blood. Peripheral blood held disease-linked clones only at relatively low frequency, and these were CD8+.

Trimming left V 2 bases short and J 2 bases short, with 15 bases between. CDR1 is SGDLS, CDR2 YYNGEE, per germline. The CDR3 totals 16 residues. This clonotype was sampled from a female donor with ankylosing spondylitis or in good health (not recorded which). Sample: blood, either unsorted or a sorted T cell fraction (not recorded which). The chain is built from TRBV9 and TRBJ2-3, with D perhaps matching TRBD2 (6 bases). DNA for the CDR3: TGTGCCAGCAGCGTTGTGGAGGGACCAACCACAGATACGCAGTATTTT. This encodes CASSVVEGPTTDTQYF.